The 9 T cell receptor beta chains reported below all come from one sample, sequenced in a study of quantifying T cell responses using KT2 cells. Study as a whole: Reverse transcription used primers in the TCR alpha and beta constant regions.

The cDNA 3' end received a ligated oligonucleotide with a UMI. The first PCR ran 4 to 5 cycles with an equimolar RC1.1 and RC1.2 beta primer mix. A single record per CDR3 protein comes from TCRdb applying MiXCR to the UMI-ligation and nested PCR reads. The sample yields 42,000 or so distinct CDR3 sequences, about a sixth seen once. Sequencing was carried out using PBMCs spiked with cells of the T cell clone KT2. Every receptor here comes from a human donor.

The chain links TRBV6-5 to TRBJ1-1, with D unresolved. Trimming cost V 7 bases and J 0 bases, with 12 bases left between them. Germline assignment: CDR1 MNHEY and CDR2 SVGAGI. CDR3 length: 14 residues. As DNA, the CDR3 is TGTGCCAGCACAAAGCCAGGCGTGAACACTGAAGCTTTCTTT. Translated, it gives CASTKPGVNTEAFF.

The chain couples TRBV5-1 to TRBJ2-7, with D unclear. Trimming stripped 4 bases from V and 3 bases from J, with 20 bases between. This CDR3 is built from 16 residues. In germline, CDR1 is SGHRS, CDR2 YFSETQ. The CDR3 protein is CASSPARTFSGYEQYF. The DNA for the CDR3 is TGCGCCAGCAGCCCGGCCAGAACCTTTTCAGGCTACGAGCAGTACTTC. Based on the CDR3 plus reference TRBV5-1 and TRBJ2-7, the full variable domain is KAGVTQTPRYLIKTRGQQVTLSCSPISGHRSVSWYQQTPGQGLQFLFEYFSETQRNKGNFPGRFSGRQFSNSRSEMNVSTLELGDSALYLCASSPARTFSGYEQYFGPGTRLTVT.

The chain links TRBV6-5 to TRBJ1-4; 7 bases agree with TRBD1. The CDR3 is made up of 13 amino acids. Germline lookup yields CDR1 MNHEY and CDR2 SVGAGI. The J segment lost 6 bases and the V segment lost 5 bases, leaving 3 bases of the junction unmatched. This CDR3 is CASSRDRDEKLFF. The CDR3 DNA reads TGTGCCAGCAGTCGCGACAGGGATGAAAAACTGTTTTTT.

The rearrangement joins TRBV30 to TRBJ2-7; D is undetermined. The CDR3 totals 12 residues. V shed 3 bases and J shed 2 bases, with 8 bases lying between them. Germline assignment: CDR1 GTSNPN and CDR2 SVGIG (reference sequence). CDR3 sequence reads: CAWSADTYEQYF. The CDR3 DNA sequence: TGTGCCTGGAGCGCCGACACCTACGAGCAGTACTTC.

This clonotype was picked up a small number of times. V gene TRBV12-3 or TRBV12-4 combines with J gene TRBJ2-1; TRBD2 is a possible D gene (6 bases). The V end lost 8 bases, the J end lost 0 bases, and 14 bases lay between the germline ends. There are 15 residues in the CDR3. The CDR3 DNA is TGTGCCAGCCGGGCATTAGCGGCCTCCTACAATGAGCAGTTCTTC. Translated, it gives CASRALAASYNEQFF.

This clonotype showed up just a few times. V gene TRBV9 combines with J gene TRBJ2-1; 10 nucleotides line up with TRBD2. CDR1 is SGDLS and CDR2 is YYNGEE in the germline V gene. This CDR3 contains 18 residues. Trimming removed 0 bases from V and 3 bases from J; junction bases left unmatched: 9. The CDR3, as DNA: TGTGCCAGCAGCGTAGAGGGAGCGGGGGGGCCGGTCTACAATGAGCAGTTCTTC. As protein: CASSVEGAGGPVYNEQFF.

The chain combines TRBV20-1 with TRBJ2-2; 13 nucleotides agree with TRBD2. Germline V CDR1 and CDR2: DFQATT, SNEGSKA (reference sequence). The CDR3 loop spans 16 amino acids. Unmatched junction bases numbered 7, after V lost 3 bases and J lost 6 bases. CDR3: CSARVGLAGVSGELFF. DNA of the CDR3: TGCAGTGCTAGGGTAGGACTAGCGGGAGTATCCGGGGAGCTGTTTTTT.

The chain is built from TRBV15 and TRBJ2-2; D call uncertain. Trimming left V 5 bases short and J 5 bases short, with 12 bases between. Per germline, CDR1 LNHNV and CDR2 YYDKDF (reference sequence). The CDR3 spans 14 residues. The CDR3 region is CATSPETQTGELFF. CDR3 nucleotides: TGTGCCACCAGCCCCGAGACACAGACCGGGGAGCTGTTTTTT.

In its sample, this clonotype was seen many times. The chain couples TRBV15 to TRBJ2-1; 8 nucleotides line up with TRBD1. The CDR3 length is 18 residues. Trimming at V came to 0 bases and at J to 3 bases, leaving 10 bases not matched to a gene. Per the germline V gene, CDR1 is LNHNV and CDR2 is YYDKDF (reference sequence). The CDR3 DNA is TGTGCCACCAGCAGAGATCTTGTGGAGACAGGGGTCTACAATGAGCAGTTCTTC. Amino acid sequence: CATSRDLVETGVYNEQFF.